One sample yielded the 11 T cell receptor beta chains listed below, sequenced in a study of T cell repertoires in aging, cancer and after chemotherapy. TCR beta rearrangements were amplified from peripheral blood genomic DNA. A mixed TRB-A/B primer pool amplified rearranged TRB by multiplex touch-down PCR. One entry per CDR3 protein results from TCRdb running MiXCR on the multiplex PCR reads. Altogether 4,000 to 6,000 distinct CDR3 sequences are present, approximately 33% being singletons, with the ten largest covering around 14%. The sample was blood. These receptor sequences come from a human donor with a blood cancer.

J is TRBJ2-7 and V is TRBV6-2 or TRBV6-3; D ambiguous. The CDR3 extends over 15 amino acids. V dropped 10 bases and J dropped 7 bases, with 26 bases sitting between them. Germline V lookup: CDR1 MNHEY, CDR2 SVGEGT. As DNA, the CDR3 is TGTGCCACCCTACCTGGCGGCCCGGCCGCGTGGGAGCAGTACTTC. Protein: CATLPGGPAAWEQYF.

The chain uses TRBV11-1 and TRBJ1-4, with D perhaps matching TRBD1 (6 bases). The CDR3 consists of 14 residues. Trimming removed 8 bases at V and 5 bases at J, with 15 bases between. In germline, CDR1 is SGHAT, CDR2 FQDESV (reference sequence). In DNA, the CDR3 is TGTGCCAGCGGGGGGGGGGCGGTCAATGAAAAACTGTTTTTT. This codes for CASGGGAVNEKLFF. Using reference TRBV11-1 and TRBJ1-4 for the parts outside the CDR3, the full variable domain is EAEVAQSPRYKITEKSQAVAFWCDPISGHATLYWYRQILGQGPELLVQFQDESVVDDSQLPKDRFSAERLKGVDSTLKIQPAELGDSAMYLCASGGGAVNEKLFFGSGTQLSVL.

With regard to this clonotype: A junction end diverges from the germline sequence, so it may reflect a read error. The chain couples TRBV6-5 to TRBJ1-6; D is unresolved. The germline gives CDR1 MNHEY, CDR2 SVGAGI. This CDR3 comprises 16 residues. CDR3 sequence reads: CASSITRKPYNSPLYF. CDR3 in DNA: TGTGCCAGCAGTATCACCCGCAAGCCCTATAATTCACCCCTCTACTTT.

The V and J genes are TRBV20-1 and TRBJ2-3; D remains unclear. Germline CDR1 DFQATT, CDR2 SNEGSKA (reference sequence). Trimming removed 0 bases from V and 3 bases from J, with 10 bases in between. The CDR3 is 14 amino acids. CDR3: CSARDMVRTDTQYF. The CDR3 DNA reads as TGCAGTGCTAGAGATATGGTCAGAACAGATACGCAGTATTTT.

The chain joins TRBV6-5 to TRBJ1-2; D is unresolved. The V end was cut by 5 bases, the J end by 6 bases, with 16 bases between. Germline V gene sequence: CDR1 MNHEY, CDR2 SVGAGI. The CDR3 contains 14 residues. The CDR3 region is CASSEVEELNGYTF. DNA for the CDR3: TGTGCCAGCAGTGAAGTAGAGGAGCTCAATGGCTACACCTTC.

The J gene is TRBJ1-2, the V gene TRBV19, with no clear D. V was pared by 2 bases and J by 0 bases, with 13 bases between. This CDR3 is 16 amino acids long. Germline V gene lookup returns CDR1 LNHDA and CDR2 SQIVND (reference sequence). CDR3 in amino acids: CASSIITAGSNYGYTF. The DNA for the CDR3 is TGTGCCAGTAGTATAATAACGGCAGGTTCTAACTATGGCTACACCTTC.

V usage is TRBV29-1 and J usage is TRBJ1-3; maybe TRBD1 (5 bases). This CDR3 has 14 residues. Looked up from germline, CDR1 is SQVTM and CDR2 is ANQGSEA. The germline V and J ends were trimmed by 5 bases and 3 bases, with 14 bases remaining between them. The chain's CDR3 is CSVPRDGGGNTIYF. As DNA, the CDR3 is TGCAGCGTTCCCCGGGACGGCGGTGGAAACACCATATATTTT. Looking up the rest from reference TRBV29-1 and TRBJ1-3 gives the full variable domain: SAVISQKPSRDICQRGTSLTIQCQVDSQVTMMFWYRQQPGQSLTLIATANQGSEATYESGFVIDKFPISRPNLTFSTLTVSNMSPEDSSIYLCSVPRDGGGNTIYFGEGSWLTVV.

In the case of this clonotype: This sequence may be a read error, since a much larger clone differs from it by one base. The V gene is TRBV5-5, the J gene TRBJ2-5; TRBD1 matches 9 bases. Looked up from germline, CDR1 is SGHKS and CDR2 is YYEKEE (reference sequence). This CDR3 is 16 amino acids long. J gave up 0 bases and V 8 bases, and 11 bases lay outside the gene matches. As DNA, the CDR3 is TGTGCCAGAAGCGCCCCCGGGACAGGGTACCAAGAGACCCAGTACTTC. Residues: CARSAPGTGYQETQYF.

This rearrangement joins TRBV10-3 to TRBJ2-1; D unclear. Germline loops: CDR1 ENHRY, CDR2 SYGVKD. Trimming left V 10 bases short and J 7 bases short, with 8 bases between. There are 10 residues in the CDR3. The CDR3 loop is CATRGNEQFF. CDR3 DNA sequence: TGTGCCACCAGAGGAAATGAGCAGTTCTTC.

The CDR3 sequence: CASSFLGDSYEQYF. CDR3 nucleotides: TGTGCCAGCAGTTTCCTAGGGGACTCCTACGAGCAGTACTTC. The J gene is TRBJ2-7, the V gene TRBV6-5, with a weak D call TRBD1 (5 bases). V lost 4 bases to trimming and J lost 0 bases, with 10 bases between them. Germline V gene data show CDR1 as MNHEY and CDR2 as SVGAGI. The CDR3 covers 14 residues.

As regards this clonotype: A clone one base away is much larger, so this may be a read error. CDR3 DNA sequence: TGTGCCAGTGGAAACACAGATACGCAGTATTTT. Encoded protein: CASGNTDTQYF. This sequence joins TRBV19 and TRBJ2-3; D is uncertain. The CDR3 totals 11 residues. CDR1 and CDR2 from the germline V gene are LNHDA and SQIVND (reference sequence). V shed 8 bases and J shed 2 bases, with 5 bases lying between them.